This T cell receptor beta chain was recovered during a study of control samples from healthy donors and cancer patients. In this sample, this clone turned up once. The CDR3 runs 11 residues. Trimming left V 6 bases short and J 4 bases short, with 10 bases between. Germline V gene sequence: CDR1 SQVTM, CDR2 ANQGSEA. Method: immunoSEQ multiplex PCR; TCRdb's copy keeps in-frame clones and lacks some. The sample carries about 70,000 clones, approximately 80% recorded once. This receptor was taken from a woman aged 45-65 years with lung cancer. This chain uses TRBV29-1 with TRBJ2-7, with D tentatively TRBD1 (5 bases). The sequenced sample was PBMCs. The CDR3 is CSVSTGYEQYF. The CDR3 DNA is TGCAGCGTGTCAACAGGTTACGAGCAGTACTTC.